What follows is one T cell receptor (beta chain) and its context. Its target is not known. This record comes from a study of glioma-infiltrating T cells after dendritic cell vaccination. The study, taken as a whole, reports: Only a small number of patients had complete blood and tumor samples.

The primer mix had 60 V beta and 13 J beta primers. Data came from immunoSEQ multiplex PCR; TCRdb stores just in-frame clones and leaves some out. The table records 55,000 to 75,000 clones, around 86% of them present only once. Trimming removed 1 base from V and 4 bases from J, with 16 bases in between. The CDR3 totals 16 residues. Germline loops: CDR1 SEHNR, CDR2 FQNEAQ (reference sequence). The TCR comes from a human donor with glioblastoma. The rearrangement uses TRBV7-9 and TRBJ1-2; D gene uncertain. Sequenced material: blood, taken before dendritic cell vaccination. CDR3 residues: CASSLELTELSYGYTF. CDR3 nucleotide sequence: TGTGCCAGCAGCTTAGAACTAACGGAACTTTCCTATGGCTACACCTTC. The variable domain in full, completed from reference TRBV7-9 and TRBJ1-2, reads DTGVSQNPRHKITKRGQNVTFRCDPISEHNRLYWYRQTLGQGPEFLTYFQNEAQLEKSRLLSDRFSAERPKGSFSTLEIQRTEQGDSAMYLCASSLELTELSYGYTFGSGTRLTVV.